These T cell receptor beta chains were read from a single sample in a study of blood T cell repertoires in COVID-19. The table came from immunoSEQ multiplex PCR; TCRdb's copy has only in-frame clones and leaves some out. The sample shows around 250,000 clones, approximately 87% of them seen only once. The source material was peripheral blood. The receptors derive from a man in his sixties with acute or convalescent COVID-19. Both conserved end residues are part of each CDR3. The D gene is left open where the match is weak. Rows may omit the clone size; those that give it use once, few, many or a size class.

TRBD2 TRBJ2-1 TRBV29-1 - CSAPGGPSYNEQFF TGCAGCGCCCCGGGGGGACCCTCCTACAATGAGCAGTTCTTC
TRBD2 TRBJ2-2 TRBV15 - CATSRDGREGRTGELFF TGTGCCACCAGCAGAGATGGTAGGGAGGGGAGAACCGGGGAGCTGTTTTTT
TRBD2 TRBJ2-3 TRBV6-1 - CASSERSGRLRRGTDTQYF TGTGCCAGCAGTGAACGGAGCGGGAGGTTACGACGAGGCACAGATACGCAGTATTTT
- TRBJ2-3 TRBV24-1 many CATSDSTIYRLGADTQYF TGTGCCACCAGTGATTCAACCATTTACCGCCTAGGGGCAGATACGCAGTATTTT
TRBD1 TRBJ2-2 TRBV24-1 - CATTDRAYTGELFF TGTGCCACCACGGACAGGGCGTACACCGGGGAGCTGTTTTTT
TRBD1 TRBJ2-3 TRBV10-2 - CASSESAGGQGRYF TGCGCCAGCAGTGAGTCGGCCGGGGGACAGGGAAGGTATTTT
TRBD1 TRBJ1-1 TRBV6-1 - CASSEKGTGFVF TGTGCCAGCAGTGAAAAAGGGACAGGGTTCGTTTTT
- TRBJ2-5 TRBV7-9 - CASSLVRARETQYF TGTGCCAGCAGCTTGGTGAGGGCGCGAGAGACCCAGTACTTC
- TRBJ2-1 TRBV30 - CAWTGRAAYNEQFF TGTGCCTGGACCGGCAGGGCGGCCTACAATGAGCAGTTCTTC
TRBD1 TRBJ2-7 TRBV11-3 - CASSSSGTGAREQYF TGTGCCAGCAGTTCCTCCGGGACAGGCGCCCGCGAGCAGTACTTC
- TRBJ1-2 TRBV7-2 - CASSFLGGDGYTF TGTGCCAGCAGCTTTCTAGGGGGAGATGGCTACACCTTC
- TRBJ1-1 TRBV5-4 - CASKQGIVGGNTEAFF TGTGCTTCCAAGCAAGGTATTGTGGGGGGGAACACTGAAGCTTTCTTT
TRBD1 TRBJ1-4 TRBV19 - CASSILAGGNEKLFF TGTGCCAGTAGTATCCTGGCAGGGGGTAATGAAAAACTGTTTTTT
- TRBJ2-2 TRBV18 - CASSPESRGAGTGELFF TGTGCCAGCTCACCAGAGTCCCGCGGGGCGGGAACCGGGGAGCTGTTTTTT
TRBD2 TRBJ2-5 TRBV5-1 - CASSLAKSGGETQYF TGCGCCAGCAGCTTGGCCAAGTCGGGGGGAGAGACCCAGTACTTC
- TRBJ2-3 TRBV7-2 - CASSLFGGASTDTQYF TGTGCCAGCAGCTTATTCGGCGGAGCTAGCACAGATACGCAGTATTTT
- TRBJ1-2 TRBV20-1 - CSAPGGGGYTF TGCAGTGCCCCAGGTGGAGGGGGCTACACCTTC
TRBD2 TRBJ2-1 TRBV4-2 - CASSQGRRGLAETLGEQFF TGTGCCAGCAGCCAAGGCCGGCGGGGCCTAGCGGAGACTCTAGGTGAGCAGTTCTTC
TRBD1 TRBJ1-5 TRBV19 - CASSIYPGQGRFGNQPQHF TGTGCCAGTAGTATATACCCGGGACAGGGACGTTTTGGCAATCAGCCCCAGCATTTT
- TRBJ2-7 TRBV9 - CASSVGWEAGREQYF TGTGCCAGCAGCGTAGGGTGGGAGGCCGGGCGGGAGCAGTACTTC
- TRBJ2-5 TRBV11-3 - CASSHSVGETQYF TGTGCCAGCAGCCATAGCGTCGGGGAGACCCAGTACTTC
- TRBJ2-4 TRBV7-9 once CASSLQGLQNIQYF TGTGCCAGCAGCTTACAGGGGTTGCAAAACATTCAGTACTTC
TRBD1 TRBJ1-4 TRBV25-1 once CASSDVRLGQIEGKLFF TGTGCCAGCAGTGATGTTCGACTGGGACAGATAGAGGGAAAACTGTTTTTT
TRBD2 TRBJ2-7 TRBV3-1/TRBV3-2 - CASSQLTSGSYEQYF TGTGCCAGCAGCCAACTGACTAGCGGGAGTTACGAGCAGTACTTC
- TRBJ1-1 TRBV7-9 - CASSPLVRQGTEAFF TGTGCCAGCAGCCCCCTCGTTAGGCAGGGCACTGAAGCTTTCTTT
TRBD2 TRBJ2-1 TRBV5-1 - CASSLSGSETEQFF TGCGCCAGCAGCTTGAGCGGGAGTGAAACTGAGCAGTTCTTC
TRBD1 TRBJ2-5 TRBV29-1 - CSVANRGLRETQYF TGCAGCGTTGCTAACAGGGGGCTCCGGGAGACCCAGTACTTC